The 30 T cell receptor beta chains presented below share a single source sample, sequenced in a study of blood T cell repertoires in COVID-19. Clones were sequenced by immunoSEQ multiplex PCR, and TCRdb holds only the in-frame ones, with some missing. The table has about 270,000 clones, 81% seen once. The sequenced sample was peripheral blood. The receptors were sampled from an older woman with active or convalescent COVID-19.

The CDR3 DNA reads TGTGCCAGCAGCCCCCGGGAGGGTGAAGGCTACACCTTC. Its translation is CASSPREGEGYTF. The chain couples TRBV6-5 to TRBJ1-2; D is ambiguous. The germline V gene has CDR1 MNHEY and CDR2 SVGAGI. This CDR3 contains 13 residues. Trimming took 6 bases from V and 8 from J, leaving 16 bases between them.

J is TRBJ1-5 and V is TRBV10-1, with 7 bases identical to TRBD1. With 8 bases clipped from V and 3 bases from J, the junction kept 10 bases outside the gene matches. The CDR3 has 15 amino acids. Germline CDR1 WNHNN, CDR2 SYGVQD (reference sequence). The CDR3 spells CASPPSGQHNQPQHF. The CDR3 nucleotides are TGCGCCAGCCCCCCCTCGGGACAGCACAATCAGCCCCAGCATTTT.

This chain links TRBV9 with TRBJ2-1, with D possibly being TRBD2 (6 bases). Germline CDR1 is SGDLS and CDR2 is YYNGEE. V lost 0 bases and J lost 0, with 10 bases in between. The CDR3 extends over 16 amino acids. The CDR3 spells CASSVGDGSSYNEQFF. The CDR3 coding sequence is TGTGCCAGCAGCGTAGGGGACGGGAGCTCCTACAATGAGCAGTTCTTC.

The chain links TRBV7-9 to TRBJ1-4; the match to TRBD1 covers 9 bases. The CDR3 sequence is 15 residues long. Per the germline V gene, CDR1 is SEHNR and CDR2 is FQNEAQ (reference sequence). J lost 8 bases, V lost 5 bases, and 9 bases had no gene match. CDR3 sequence: CASSEGTGSGEKLFF. CDR3 DNA: TGTGCCAGCAGCGAAGGGACAGGGAGCGGGGAAAAACTGTTTTTT.

The chain couples TRBV29-1 to TRBJ1-2, with D possibly matching TRBD1 (6 bases). The CDR3 extends over 13 amino acids. V was pared by 4 bases and J by 1 base, with 10 bases between. Germline V gene sequence: CDR1 SQVTM, CDR2 ANQGSEA. DNA of the CDR3: TGCAGCGTTGGTAGGGGGAATAACTATGGCTACACCTTC. This codes for CSVGRGNNYGYTF.

In its sample, this clone was seen once. The V and J genes are TRBV19 and TRBJ2-7, with D possibly being TRBD2 (6 bases). This CDR3 spans 15 amino acids. Germline V gene sequence: CDR1 LNHDA, CDR2 SQIVND (reference sequence). Trimming took 5 bases from V and 0 from J, leaving 14 bases between them. CDR3 protein: CASSLTGLRSYEQYF. The CDR3 DNA sequence: TGTGCCAGTAGTTTGACGGGACTTCGCTCCTACGAGCAGTACTTC.

The chain uses TRBV29-1 and TRBJ2-1; D unresolved. The CDR3 consists of 10 residues. Germline assignment: CDR1 SQVTM and CDR2 ANQGSEA. V dropped 5 bases and J dropped 6 bases, with 5 bases sitting between them. The CDR3 DNA is TGCAGCGTTCTAACCAATGAGCAGTTCTTC. Its translation is CSVLTNEQFF.

The rearrangement uses TRBV19 and TRBJ1-1, with D possibly being TRBD1 (6 bases). This CDR3 contains 17 residues. V was pared by 3 bases and J by 1 base, with 18 bases between. Germline loops: CDR1 LNHDA, CDR2 SQIVND (reference sequence). The chain's CDR3 is CASSIDKRLTGNTEAFF. In nucleotides, the CDR3 is TGTGCCAGTAGTATTGACAAGCGCCTGACAGGGAACACTGAAGCTTTCTTT.

This clone was detected only once. V is TRBV24-1 and J is TRBJ2-7; 9 positions agree with TRBD1. The CDR3 runs 16 residues. Germline CDR1 reads KGHDR; CDR2 reads SFDVKD. The J segment lost 0 bases and the V segment lost 0 bases, leaving 2 bases of the junction unmatched. The DNA of the CDR3 is TGTGCCACCAGTGATTTGGACAGGGGGAACTCCTACGAGCAGTACTTC. Translation gives CATSDLDRGNSYEQYF.

The rearrangement joins TRBV5-5 to TRBJ2-7; 13 nucleotides agree with TRBD2. Looked up from germline, CDR1 is SGHKS and CDR2 is YYEKEE (reference sequence). This CDR3 region has 19 residues. With V trimmed by 2 bases and J by 0 bases, 11 bases remained unmatched. The CDR3 loop is CASSFGTTSGGPNSYEQYF. The CDR3 DNA reads as TGTGCCAGCAGCTTCGGGACGACTAGCGGGGGGCCCAACTCCTACGAGCAGTACTTC.

This chain connects TRBV3-1 (or the pseudogene TRBV3-2) to TRBJ2-7; TRBD2 matches 10 bases. The V gene's germline CDR1 is LGHDT and CDR2 YNNKEL (reference sequence). J lost 6 bases, V lost 1 base, and 6 bases had no gene match. CDR3 size: 15 residues. CDR3 DNA sequence: TGTGCCAGCAGCCAAGGCCTGACTAGCGGGTGCGAGCAGTACTTC. Translating gives CASSQGLTSGCEQYF.

The V gene is TRBV5-6, the J gene TRBJ1-2; a weak D match, TRBD1 (6 bases). CDR3 length: 17 residues. V lost 3 bases and J lost 1, with 19 bases in between. Germline values: CDR1 SGHDT, CDR2 YYEEEE. The CDR3 DNA sequence: TGTGCCAGCAGCTCGGTCGGCCGGGACATCGATAACTATGGCTACACCTTC. Protein sequence: CASSSVGRDIDNYGYTF.

The rearrangement joins TRBV19 to TRBJ1-2, with D possibly being TRBD1 (5 bases). This CDR3 comprises 14 residues. Germline values: CDR1 LNHDA, CDR2 SQIVND (reference sequence). Trimming pared 5 bases from V and 7 bases from J, leaving 17 bases between. The CDR3 nucleotides are TGTGCCAGTAGTCGCGGACACCTGGCCGTTGGCTACACCTTC. This encodes CASSRGHLAVGYTF.

The rearrangement joins TRBV19 to TRBJ1-1; D uncertain. The CDR3 loop spans 12 amino acids. V was cut by 3 bases and J by 7 bases, with 9 bases left in between. Germline V gene lookup returns CDR1 LNHDA and CDR2 SQIVND (reference sequence). CDR3 DNA: TGTGCCAGTAGTATGGGAGCAGGTGAAGCTTTCTTT. Protein: CASSMGAGEAFF.

This clone was observed a handful of times. The chain links TRBV10-3 to TRBJ1-1; TRBD1 might be the D (5 bases). In germline, CDR1 is ENHRY, CDR2 SYGVKD. This CDR3 has 17 amino acids. The ends were cut back, 6 bases at V and 0 bases at J, with 20 bases in the middle. CDR3 sequence (DNA): TGTGCCATCAGCGCCATTAGGGTCGGCAGGGTGAACACTGAAGCTTTCTTT. Its translation is CAISAIRVGRVNTEAFF.

The J gene is TRBJ2-5, the V gene TRBV5-4; D is ambiguous. The CDR3 is made up of 14 amino acids. CDR1 is SGHNT and CDR2 is YYREEE in the germline V gene (reference sequence). The V gene lost 4 bases and the J gene lost 2 bases, with 12 bases spanning the gap. The CDR3 DNA sequence: TGTGCCAGCAGCGCTCACAGTTATCAAGAGACCCAGTACTTC. Translated: CASSAHSYQETQYF.

V and J are TRBV21-1 and TRBJ1-5; TRBD1 is the table's D call, not checked against the DNA. TRBV21-1 is a pseudogene. The CDR3 covers 14 residues. CDR3 DNA: TGTGCCAGCAGCAACAGGGGAAGTGATCAGCCCCAGCATTTT. It codes for CASSNRGSDQPQHF.

This chain links TRBV13 with TRBJ1-3; perhaps TRBD1 as D (6 bases). V lost 5 bases, J lost 4 bases, and 15 bases lay in between. This CDR3 is built from 15 residues. In germline, CDR1 is PRHDT, CDR2 FYEKMQ (reference sequence). CDR3 sequence: CASSQSPGVGNTIYF. As DNA, the CDR3 is TGTGCCAGCAGCCAATCGCCAGGGGTGGGAAACACCATATATTTT.

The V call is TRBV7-2, the J call TRBJ2-7, with a tentative D call TRBD1 (6 bases). Germline CDR1 is SGHTA and CDR2 is FQGNSA. The CDR3 contains 13 residues. V gave up 5 bases and J gave up 0 bases, with 8 bases separating them. The DNA of the CDR3 is TGTGCCAGCAGCGAACAGGGCTCCTACGAGCAGTACTTC. Translated: CASSEQGSYEQYF.

The gene calls are TRBV15 and TRBJ2-5, with TRBD1 matching 7 bases. Germline lookup yields CDR1 LNHNV and CDR2 YYDKDF (reference sequence). V shed 5 bases and J 8 bases; nucleotides not matched to a gene: 11. The length of the CDR3 is 14 residues. The CDR3 protein is CATSRDRAQGTQYF. The DNA for the CDR3 is TGTGCCACCAGCCGTGACAGGGCTCAAGGAACCCAGTACTTC.

The V call is TRBV11-3, the J call TRBJ2-7; D might be TRBD2 (5 bases). The V gene's germline CDR1 is SGHNT and CDR2 YENEEA. This CDR3 region has 13 residues. V was cut by 0 bases and J by 4 bases, with 7 bases left in between. The CDR3 DNA sequence: TGTGCCAGCAGCTTAGAGGGCGGGTACGAGCAGTACTTC. Translated, it gives CASSLEGGYEQYF.

The chain couples TRBV5-1 to TRBJ1-1; TRBD1 matches at 8 bases. V trimming: 5 bases; J trimming: 1 base; junction bases outside the gene matches: 13. This CDR3 is 17 amino acids long. Looked up from germline, CDR1 is SGHRS and CDR2 is YFSETQ. The DNA for the CDR3 is TGCGCCAGCAGACGAGACAGGGGAATGGTAGGGAACACTGAAGCTTTCTTT. Translation: CASRRDRGMVGNTEAFF.

This chain connects TRBV5-6 to TRBJ1-2, with 7 nucleotides matching TRBD1. V shed 4 bases, J shed 7 bases, and the junction held 13 bases outside the gene matches. The CDR3 spans 15 residues. Germline CDR1 SGHDT, CDR2 YYEEEE. The CDR3 region has the DNA TGTGCCAGCAGCCCCGGGACAGTTCCTCGCGTTGGCTACACCTTC. Translated: CASSPGTVPRVGYTF.

This chain links TRBV6-6 with TRBJ1-6, with TRBD1 identical over 9 bases. This CDR3 has 15 amino acids. The germline V gene encodes CDR1 MNHNY and CDR2 SVGAGI (reference sequence). The ends lost 6 bases at V and 6 bases at J; junction bases unmatched: 6. The CDR3 loop is CASSSGQGINSPLHF. DNA of the CDR3: TGTGCCAGCAGCTCCGGACAGGGGATTAATTCACCCCTCCACTTT.

The chain employs TRBV10-3 and TRBJ1-6; maybe TRBD1 (5 bases). Germline V gene lookup returns CDR1 ENHRY and CDR2 SYGVKD. The CDR3 runs to 14 residues. The ends were cut back, 7 bases at V and 7 bases at J, with 14 bases in the middle. The CDR3, as DNA: TGTGCCATCAATAGGGACTCCCGGAATTCACCCCTCCACTTT. Amino acids: CAINRDSRNSPLHF.

The chain employs TRBV9 and TRBJ1-1, with 9 bases lining up with TRBD1. Germline V CDR1 and CDR2: SGDLS, YYNGEE. The ends lost 4 bases at V and 1 base at J; junction bases unmatched: 8. The CDR3 has 16 amino acids. The CDR3 sequence is CASSPGTGIWNTEAFF. In DNA form, the CDR3 reads TGTGCCAGCAGCCCGGGGACAGGGATATGGAACACTGAAGCTTTCTTT.

The V call is TRBV2, the J call TRBJ2-7; 8 bases align to TRBD1. This CDR3 is 13 amino acids long. The ends lost 6 bases at V and 4 bases at J; junction bases unmatched: 5. In germline, CDR1 is SNHLY, CDR2 FYNNEI. The CDR3 DNA is TGTGCCAGCAGAGAGCAGGGGGCGTACGAGCAGTACTTC. It yields the protein CASREQGAYEQYF. The variable domain in full, with the rest retrieved from reference TRBV2 and TRBJ2-7, is EPEVTQTPSHQVTQMGQEVILRCVPISNHLYFYWYRQILGQKVEFLVSFYNNEISEKSEIFDDQFSVERPDGSNFTLKIRSTKLEDSAMYFCASREQGAYEQYFGPGTRLTVT.

This chain links TRBV11-1 with TRBJ1-1; D is undetermined. The germline V gene has CDR1 SGHAT and CDR2 FQDESV (reference sequence). CDR3 length equals 14 residues. Trimming took off 3 bases at V and 2 bases at J, with 10 bases between the two ends. The CDR3 DNA sequence: TGTGCCAGCAGCTTTCCGGGTCCAAACACTGAAGCTTTCTTT. Its protein is CASSFPGPNTEAFF.

CDR3 residues: CASSRGGGLRGYTF. As DNA, the CDR3 is TGTGCCAGCAGCCGCGGCGGGGGCTTGAGGGGCTACACCTTC. This chain connects TRBV4-2 to TRBJ1-2; tentative D call: TRBD1 (6 bases). The CDR3 consists of 14 residues. Germline CDR1 is LGHNA and CDR2 is YNFKEQ. Trimming removed 4 bases at V and 8 bases at J, with 17 bases between.

The J gene is TRBJ1-1, the V gene TRBV3-1 (or the pseudogene TRBV3-2), with unresolved D. Trimming shortened V by 7 bases and J by 5 bases, and 14 bases separated the two germline ends. Germline lookup yields CDR1 LGHDT and CDR2 YNNKEL (reference sequence). The CDR3 has 13 amino acids. The CDR3 DNA reads as TGTGCCAGCATCAAACCGGGAGGAACTGAAGCTTTCTTT. As protein: CASIKPGGTEAFF.